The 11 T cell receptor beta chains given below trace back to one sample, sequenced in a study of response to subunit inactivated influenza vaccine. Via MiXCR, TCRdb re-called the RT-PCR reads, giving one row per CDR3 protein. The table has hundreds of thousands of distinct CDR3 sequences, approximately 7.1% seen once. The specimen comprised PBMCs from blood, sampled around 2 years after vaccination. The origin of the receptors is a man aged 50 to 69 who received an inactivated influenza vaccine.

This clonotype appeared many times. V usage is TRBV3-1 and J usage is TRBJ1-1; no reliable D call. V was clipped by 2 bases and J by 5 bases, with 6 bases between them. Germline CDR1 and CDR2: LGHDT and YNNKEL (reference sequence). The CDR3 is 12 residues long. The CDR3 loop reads CASSQTWTEAFF. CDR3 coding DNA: TGTGCCAGCAGCCAAACTTGGACTGAAGCTTTCTTT.

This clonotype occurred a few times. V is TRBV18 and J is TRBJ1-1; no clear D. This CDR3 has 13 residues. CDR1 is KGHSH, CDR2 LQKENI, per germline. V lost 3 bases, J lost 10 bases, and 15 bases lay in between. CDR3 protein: CASSPPSRVGAFF. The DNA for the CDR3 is TGTGCCAGCTCACCCCCCTCGCGGGTCGGAGCTTTCTTT.

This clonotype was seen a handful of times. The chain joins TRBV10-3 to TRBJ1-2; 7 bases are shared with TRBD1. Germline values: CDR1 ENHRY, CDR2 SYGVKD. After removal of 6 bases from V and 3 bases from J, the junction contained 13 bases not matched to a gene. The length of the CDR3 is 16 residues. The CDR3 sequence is CAIRYGDSEKDYGYTF. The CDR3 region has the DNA TGTGCCATCAGATATGGGGACAGCGAAAAGGACTATGGCTACACCTTC.

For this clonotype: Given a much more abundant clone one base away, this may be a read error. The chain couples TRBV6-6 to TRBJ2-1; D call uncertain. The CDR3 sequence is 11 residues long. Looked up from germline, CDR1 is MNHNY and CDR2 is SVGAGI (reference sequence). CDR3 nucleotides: TGTGCCAGCAGTTACAATTATGAGCAGTCCTTC. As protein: CASSYNYEQSF.

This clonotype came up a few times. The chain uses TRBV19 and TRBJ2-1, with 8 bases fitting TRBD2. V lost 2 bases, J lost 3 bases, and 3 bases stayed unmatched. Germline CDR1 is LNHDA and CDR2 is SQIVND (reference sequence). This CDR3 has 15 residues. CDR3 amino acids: CASSILSGSYNEQFF. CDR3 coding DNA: TGTGCCAGTAGTATATTAAGCGGGAGCTACAATGAGCAGTTCTTC.

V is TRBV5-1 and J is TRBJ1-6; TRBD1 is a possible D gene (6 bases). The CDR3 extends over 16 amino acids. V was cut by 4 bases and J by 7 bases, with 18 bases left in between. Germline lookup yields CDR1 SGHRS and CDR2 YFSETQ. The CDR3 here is CASSPGAGATNSPLHF. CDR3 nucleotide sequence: TGCGCCAGCAGCCCGGGGGCAGGGGCGACCAATTCACCCCTCCACTTT.

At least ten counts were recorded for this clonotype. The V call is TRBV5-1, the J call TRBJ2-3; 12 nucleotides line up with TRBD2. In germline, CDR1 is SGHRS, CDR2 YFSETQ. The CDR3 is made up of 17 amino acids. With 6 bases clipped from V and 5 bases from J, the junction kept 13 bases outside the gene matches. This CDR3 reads CASTWGLAGSIGDTQYF. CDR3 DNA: TGCGCCAGCACCTGGGGACTAGCGGGTTCCATTGGAGATACGCAGTATTTT.

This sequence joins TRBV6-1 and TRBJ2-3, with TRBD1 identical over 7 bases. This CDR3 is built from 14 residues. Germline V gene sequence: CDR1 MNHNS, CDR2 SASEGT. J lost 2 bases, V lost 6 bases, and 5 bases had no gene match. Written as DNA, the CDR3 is TGTGCCAGCAGCCACAGGGGACCCACAGATACGCAGTATTTT. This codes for CASSHRGPTDTQYF.

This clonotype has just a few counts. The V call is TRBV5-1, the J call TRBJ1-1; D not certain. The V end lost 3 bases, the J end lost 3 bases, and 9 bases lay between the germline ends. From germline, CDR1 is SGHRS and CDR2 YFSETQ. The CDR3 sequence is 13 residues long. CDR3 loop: CASSSGWDTEAFF. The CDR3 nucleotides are TGCGCCAGCAGCTCCGGGTGGGACACTGAAGCTTTCTTT.

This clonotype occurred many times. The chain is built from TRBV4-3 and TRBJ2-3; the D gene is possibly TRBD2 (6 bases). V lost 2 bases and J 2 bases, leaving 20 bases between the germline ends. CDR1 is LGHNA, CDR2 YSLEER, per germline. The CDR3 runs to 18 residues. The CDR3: CASSQRFRGMGDTDTQYF. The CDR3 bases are TGCGCCAGCAGCCAACGTTTCCGGGGGATGGGGGACACAGATACGCAGTATTTT.

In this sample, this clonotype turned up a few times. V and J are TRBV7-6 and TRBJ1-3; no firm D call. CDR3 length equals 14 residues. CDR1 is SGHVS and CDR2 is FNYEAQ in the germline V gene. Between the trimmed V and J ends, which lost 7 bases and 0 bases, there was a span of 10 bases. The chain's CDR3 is CASTRYFSGNTIYF. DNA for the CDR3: TGTGCCAGCACCCGATACTTCTCTGGAAACACCATATATTTT.